Below are 21 T cell receptor beta chains sequenced from a single sample in a study of identical twins. TCRdb used MiXCR to reprocess the 5' RACE reads, holding one entry per CDR3 protein. The sample has 420,000 or so distinct CDR3 sequences, less than 20% seen once; the top ten hold less than 15%. Specimen: naive T cells sorted from blood. Receptor source: a man in his fifties or sixties in good health.

This clonotype was picked up a small number of times. A much larger clone differs by one base, so this may be a read error. The chain recombines TRBV7-9 with TRBJ2-3; perhaps TRBD1 as D (6 bases). The germline gives CDR1 SEHNR, CDR2 FQNEAQ (reference sequence). The V end lost 1 base, the J end lost 2 bases, and 7 bases lay between the germline ends. This CDR3 region has 14 residues. CDR3 loop: CASSLGQATDTQYF. The CDR3 region has the DNA TGTGCCAGCAGCTTAGGACAGGCCACAGATACGCAGTATTTT.

This clonotype was found a few times. The CDR3 spells CSAREKPTDLAKNIQYF. As DNA, the CDR3 is TGCAGTGCTAGAGAGAAGCCGACAGACCTAGCCAAAAACATTCAGTACTTC. The rearrangement joins TRBV20-1 to TRBJ2-4, with D possibly matching TRBD1 (5 bases). V lost 0 bases and J 0 bases, leaving 15 bases between the germline ends. Germline assignment: CDR1 DFQATT and CDR2 SNEGSKA (reference sequence). This CDR3 has 17 residues.

In its sample, this clonotype was seen many times. The chain is built from TRBV20-1 and TRBJ2-1, with D perhaps TRBD1 or TRBD2 (5 bases each). CDR3 length: 13 amino acids. Germline V gives CDR1 DFQATT, CDR2 SNEGSKA (reference sequence). The CDR3 protein is CRTMGPGINEQFF. CDR3 DNA: TGCAGGACAATGGGGCCCGGGATCAATGAGCAGTTCTTC.

This clonotype was detected a few times. V is TRBV4-3 and J is TRBJ2-7, with 9 bases that match TRBD2. The germline CDR1 and CDR2 sequences are LGHNA and YSLEER. Trimming at V came to 0 bases and at J to 1 base, leaving 7 bases not matched to a gene. This CDR3 is 17 amino acids long. The DNA of the CDR3 is TGCGCCAGCAGCCAAGATGCTCGAGCGGGAGGATCCTACGAGCAGTACTTC. As protein: CASSQDARAGGSYEQYF.

V is TRBV20-1 and J is TRBJ2-4; a weak D match, TRBD1 (5 bases). The CDR3 contains 13 residues. Germline assignment: CDR1 DFQATT and CDR2 SNEGSKA (reference sequence). With 0 bases removed from V and 6 bases from J, the gap between germline ends came to 9 bases. The CDR3 loop reads CSARDLRGNIQYF. The CDR3 DNA follows: TGCAGTGCTAGAGATCTAAGGGGAAACATTCAGTACTTC.

This clonotype was seen repeatedly, ten times or more. The V call is TRBV5-5, the J call TRBJ1-3; the match to TRBD1 covers 10 bases. The germline V gene encodes CDR1 SGHKS and CDR2 YYEKEE (reference sequence). V was clipped by 4 bases and J by 4 bases; unmatched bases: 14. The CDR3 spans 18 residues. The CDR3 nucleotides read TGTGCCAGCAGCAGAGCACCGGGACAGGGGCCGATCGGAAACACCATATATTTT. This codes for CASSRAPGQGPIGNTIYF.

This clonotype was counted a few times. The chain links TRBV7-8 to TRBJ2-1; 8 bases match TRBD2. Germline V gene sequence: CDR1 SGHVS, CDR2 FQNEAQ. CDR3 size: 13 residues. Germline trimming cut 3 bases from V and 8 bases from J; bases unmatched to any gene: 3. CDR3 sequence: CASSLGLGYEQFF. CDR3 coding DNA: TGTGCCAGCAGCTTGGGACTAGGGTATGAGCAGTTCTTC.

This clonotype was detected only a few times. This chain uses TRBV4-3 with TRBJ1-2; no firm D call. Germline CDR1 is LGHNA and CDR2 is YSLEER. Deletions cut 0 bases from V and 5 bases from J, with 7 bases between. The CDR3 contains 13 residues. This chain's CDR3 is CASSQDPGYGYTF. The CDR3 coding sequence is TGCGCCAGCAGCCAAGATCCGGGTTATGGCTACACCTTC.

This chain joins TRBV5-1 and TRBJ2-7, with TRBD1 identical over 7 bases. After removal of 4 bases from V and 1 base from J, the junction contained 5 bases not matched to a gene. CDR1 and CDR2 (germline): SGHRS, YFSETQ. The CDR3 loop spans 14 amino acids. The CDR3 sequence: CASSPGQQSYEQYF. DNA for the CDR3: TGCGCCAGCAGCCCGGGACAGCAATCCTACGAGCAGTACTTC.

This clonotype was seen a handful of times. The chain has TRBV6-2 or TRBV6-3 and TRBJ2-7; tentative D call: TRBD1 (5 bases). The germline V gene encodes CDR1 MNHEY and CDR2 SVGEGT. The CDR3 spans 14 residues. With 2 bases removed from V and 2 bases from J, the gap between germline ends came to 10 bases. The CDR3 protein is CASSYVHRPYEQYF. The CDR3, as DNA: TGTGCCAGCAGTTACGTTCACAGGCCCTACGAGCAGTACTTC.

This clonotype was seen many times. This rearrangement joins TRBV20-1 to TRBJ2-1; D may be TRBD2 (5 bases). V lost 0 bases and J lost 7, with 19 bases in between. The germline V gene encodes CDR1 DFQATT and CDR2 SNEGSKA (reference sequence). The CDR3 totals 16 residues. The CDR3 bases are TGCAGTGCTAGAGATTCTAGCTCCTTGGTGGGGAATGAGCAGTTCTTC. Translated: CSARDSSSLVGNEQFF.

This sequence joins TRBV7-9 and TRBJ2-7, with TRBD2 identical over 8 bases. CDR3 length equals 15 residues. The germline gives CDR1 SEHNR, CDR2 FQNEAQ (reference sequence). Trimming took 6 bases from V and 2 from J; bases not matched to a gene: 9. CDR3 residues: CASRDGLAGTYEQYF. CDR3 nucleotide sequence: TGTGCCAGCAGAGACGGGCTAGCGGGTACCTACGAGCAGTACTTC.

This clonotype was picked up many times. The rearrangement joins TRBV20-1 to TRBJ2-5; possible D gene TRBD2, 5 bases. This CDR3 is built from 13 residues. The germline CDR1 and CDR2 sequences are DFQATT and SNEGSKA (reference sequence). Deletions cut 3 bases from V and 4 bases from J, with 12 bases between. For the CDR3, the DNA is TGCAGTGCTAGTGGCGGGCCGGGAGAGACCCAGTACTTC. This translates into CSASGGPGETQYF.

This clonotype was detected a few times. The chain has TRBV5-1 and TRBJ2-7; the match to TRBD1 covers 10 bases. CDR3 size: 14 residues. CDR1 and CDR2 from the germline V gene are SGHRS and YFSETQ. Trimming took 1 base from V and 5 from J; bases not matched to a gene: 3. Written as DNA, the CDR3 is TGCGCCAGCAGCTTGTGGGACAGGGGCCACGAGCAGTACTTC. Translating gives CASSLWDRGHEQYF.

As to this clonotype: Given a much more abundant clone one base away, this may be a read error. V and J are TRBV7-2 and TRBJ2-7; D unresolved. There are 13 residues in the CDR3. The germline V gene has CDR1 SGHTA and CDR2 FQGNSA. CDR3 protein: CASSLALDKQQCF. In DNA, the CDR3 is TGTGCCAGCAGCTTAGCCCTGGATAAGCAGCAGTGCTTC. Supplemented by reference TRBV7-2 and TRBJ2-7, the full variable domain reads GAGVSQSPSNKVTEKGKDVELRCDPISGHTALYWYRQSLGQGLEFLIYFQGNSAPDKSGLPSDRFSAERTGGSVSTLTIQRTQQEDSAVYLCASSLALDKQQCFGPGTRLTVT.

There are many counts of this clonotype. The chain joins TRBV10-3 to TRBJ1-4, with 8 bases aligning to TRBD1. V was pared by 0 bases and J by 3 bases, with 6 bases of the junction left unmatched. Germline loops: CDR1 ENHRY, CDR2 SYGVKD. This CDR3 has 17 amino acids. In DNA, the CDR3 is TGTGCCATCAGTGAGTCGGACAGGGCGAGGGCTAATGAAAAACTGTTTTTT. Translation: CAISESDRARANEKLFF.

This clonotype occurred many times. The chain uses TRBV7-6 and TRBJ1-6, with D perhaps TRBD1 (6 bases). The CDR3 runs to 15 residues. The ends were cut back, 0 bases at V and 7 bases at J, with 10 bases in the middle. Germline assignment: CDR1 SGHVS and CDR2 FNYEAQ. The CDR3 DNA sequence: TGTGCCAGCAGCTTAGCGGCGAGGGGGAATTCACCCCTCCACTTT. Translating it yields CASSLAARGNSPLHF.

This clonotype was recorded many times. The rearrangement links TRBV5-1 to TRBJ2-7; no clear D gene. Trimming left V 0 bases short and J 0 bases short, with 10 bases between. The CDR3 is 15 residues long. Germline V gives CDR1 SGHRS, CDR2 YFSETQ. The CDR3 DNA follows: TGCGCCAGCAGCTTGGGTGTTAGCAGCTCCTACGAGCAGTACTTC. Amino acids: CASSLGVSSSYEQYF. The full variable domain, its missing parts supplied by reference TRBV5-1 and TRBJ2-7, is KAGVTQTPRYLIKTRGQQVTLSCSPISGHRSVSWYQQTPGQGLQFLFEYFSETQRNKGNFPGRFSGRQFSNSRSEMNVSTLELGDSALYLCASSLGVSSSYEQYFGPGTRLTVT.

The chain recombines TRBV5-1 with TRBJ1-6; 8 bases agree with TRBD1. The CDR3 loop spans 15 amino acids. The V segment lost 4 bases and the J segment 8 bases; nucleotides outside the gene matches: 8. Germline V gene data show CDR1 as SGHRS and CDR2 as YFSETQ. This CDR3 is CASSRETGADSPLHF. CDR3 in DNA: TGCGCCAGCAGCAGAGAGACAGGGGCGGATTCACCCCTCCACTTT.

This chain links TRBV20-1 with TRBJ2-7, with D possibly being TRBD1 (6 bases). V was shortened by 3 bases and J by 2 bases, with 8 bases between the two germline ends. The CDR3 consists of 12 residues. Germline V CDR1 and CDR2: DFQATT, SNEGSKA (reference sequence). The CDR3 protein is CSASRTAYEQYF. The CDR3 nucleotides read TGCAGTGCTAGTAGGACAGCCTACGAGCAGTACTTC.

This clonotype was counted between two and nine times. CDR3 coding DNA: TGCAGTGCTAGAGATCCTAGTAGAGGCTGGCAGGGGGCGCTGACCGGGGAGCTGTTTTTT. Translation gives CSARDPSRGWQGALTGELFF. The V and J genes are TRBV20-1 and TRBJ2-2; 8 nucleotides line up with TRBD1. The CDR3 is 20 residues long. Trimming removed 0 bases from V and 5 bases from J; junction bases left unmatched: 20. CDR1 DFQATT and CDR2 SNEGSKA come from the germline V gene (reference sequence).